This T cell receptor (beta chain) was identified during a study of cytomegalovirus exposure and HLA in healthy donors. In the PCR, 60 Vbeta and 13 Jbeta primers were used. Some clones are missing from TCRdb's copy, which holds only in-frame ones; the method was immunoSEQ multiplex PCR. This sample yields about 140,000 clones, of which roughly three quarters are seen a single time; over 2% belongs to the top ten. CDR3 length equals 15 residues. The germline V gene has CDR1 MNHEY and CDR2 SMNVEV (reference sequence). The ends were cut back, 5 bases at V and 1 base at J, with 14 bases in the middle. About this clone itself: Its specificity is not known. Other DNA sequences in this specimen translate into the identical CDR3.

Study conclusions and caveats: In most subjects, TCR beta sequences reportedly gave accurate predictions of HLA-A and HLA-B alleles.

This sequence originates from a man younger than 40 in good health and CMV-seronegative. This chain joins TRBV27 and TRBJ1-1; D is perhaps TRBD1 (6 bases). Sequences were obtained from PBMCs. CDR3 region: CASSLNPGQNTEAFF. The CDR3 DNA is TGTGCCAGCAGTCTAAACCCGGGACAGAACACTGAAGCTTTCTTT.